The clone carrying this TCR beta chain has only a few counts. Germline V gene sequence: CDR1 SGHAT, CDR2 FQNNGV. The ends were cut back, 5 bases at V and 5 bases at J, with 15 bases in the middle. The CDR3 totals 14 residues. The data were obtained in a study of blood T cell repertoires in COVID-19. Study-wide context: From the United States, Italy and Spain came samples of acute and convalescent COVID-19.

Authors' analysis steps: Nucleated cell counts were estimated from reference gene primer amplification. TCRdb keeps only in-frame clones here, not all; method: immunoSEQ multiplex PCR. D and trimming were read from the DNA, whereas the V and J calls and clone size are those reported in that table. This sample has about 250,000 clones; 86% occur once, and the top ten carry roughly 15%. Input material: PBMCs or T cells enriched from blood (not recorded which). V is TRBV11-2 and J is TRBJ1-1; D may be TRBD1 (5 bases). The TCR originated in a man between 18 and 29 years old who had recovered from COVID-19. CDR3 in amino acids: CASSTRGGSTEAFF. DNA for the CDR3: TGTGCCAGCAGCACCCGGGGGGGGAGTACTGAAGCTTTCTTT.